The clone carrying this T cell receptor beta chain turned up a few times. Its antigen is still unknown. This entry comes from a study of cytomegalovirus exposure and HLA in healthy donors. General study results and limits: A later analysis by the authors found several of the most significant clusters apparently linked to common viral pathogens. Cytomegalovirus-associated TCR beta chains were listed, numbering roughly 150. Accurate HLA-A and HLA-B prediction from TCR beta sequences was reported for most subjects. In vitro checks showed that a few CMV-associated chains really do target CMV antigens.

PCR primers comprised 60 Vbeta and 13 Jbeta primers. TCRdb keeps only in-frame clones here, not all; method: immunoSEQ multiplex PCR. The profile shows about 160,000 clones, roughly 76% of them singletons. Losses at the gene ends were 4 bases for V and 4 bases for J; bases not matched to a gene: 8. CDR1 SGHDT and CDR2 YYEEEE come from the germline V gene. The CDR3 covers 16 residues. This clonotype was sampled from a man aged 60 to 75 in good health and CMV-seronegative. The gene calls are TRBV5-6 and TRBJ2-2; 9 nucleotides match TRBD1. The sequencing input was PBMCs. Written as DNA, the CDR3 is TGTGCCAGCAGCCCTAGGACAGGGGATACCACCGGGGAGCTGTTTTTT. Translated: CASSPRTGDTTGELFF.